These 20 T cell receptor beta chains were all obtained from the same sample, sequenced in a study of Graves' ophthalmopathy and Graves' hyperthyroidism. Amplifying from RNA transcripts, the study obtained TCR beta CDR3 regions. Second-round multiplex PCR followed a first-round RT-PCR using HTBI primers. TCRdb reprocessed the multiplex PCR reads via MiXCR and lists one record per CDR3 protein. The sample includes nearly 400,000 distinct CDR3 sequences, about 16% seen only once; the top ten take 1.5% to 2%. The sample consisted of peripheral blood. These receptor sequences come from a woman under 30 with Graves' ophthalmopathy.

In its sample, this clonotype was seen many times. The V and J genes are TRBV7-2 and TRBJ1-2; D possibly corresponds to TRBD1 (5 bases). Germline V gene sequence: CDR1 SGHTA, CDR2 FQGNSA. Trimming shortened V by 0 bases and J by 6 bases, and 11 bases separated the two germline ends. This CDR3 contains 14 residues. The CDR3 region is CASSLAGTDDGYTF. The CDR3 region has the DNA TGTGCCAGCAGCTTAGCAGGGACGGATGATGGCTACACCTTC.

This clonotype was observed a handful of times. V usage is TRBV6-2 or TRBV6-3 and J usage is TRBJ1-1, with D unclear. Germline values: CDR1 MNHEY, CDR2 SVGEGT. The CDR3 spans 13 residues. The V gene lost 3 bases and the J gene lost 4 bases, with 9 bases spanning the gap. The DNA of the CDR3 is TGTGCCAGCAGTTATTATATACGCACTGAAGCTTTCTTT. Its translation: CASSYYIRTEAFF.

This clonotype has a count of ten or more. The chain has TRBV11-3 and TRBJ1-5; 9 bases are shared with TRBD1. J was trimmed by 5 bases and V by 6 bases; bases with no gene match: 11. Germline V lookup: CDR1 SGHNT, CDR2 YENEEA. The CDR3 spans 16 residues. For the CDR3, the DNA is TGTGCCAGCAGTTCTCTCTCCGGGACAGGGTATCAGCCCCAGCATTTT. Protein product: CASSSLSGTGYQPQHF.

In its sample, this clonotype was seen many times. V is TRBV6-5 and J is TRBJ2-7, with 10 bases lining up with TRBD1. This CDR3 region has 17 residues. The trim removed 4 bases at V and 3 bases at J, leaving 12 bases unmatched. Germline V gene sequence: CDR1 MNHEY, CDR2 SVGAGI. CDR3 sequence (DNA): TGTGCCAGCAGTTGGGACCGAGACAGGGGGCATGTCTACGAGCAGTACTTC. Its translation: CASSWDRDRGHVYEQYF.

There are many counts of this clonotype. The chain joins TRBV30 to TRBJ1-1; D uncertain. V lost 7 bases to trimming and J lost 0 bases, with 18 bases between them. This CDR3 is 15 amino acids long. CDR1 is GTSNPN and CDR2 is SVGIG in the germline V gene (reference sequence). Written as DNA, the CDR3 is TGTGCCTCTAAGGCGGGGAAGGAGATGAACACTGAAGCTTTCTTT. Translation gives CASKAGKEMNTEAFF.

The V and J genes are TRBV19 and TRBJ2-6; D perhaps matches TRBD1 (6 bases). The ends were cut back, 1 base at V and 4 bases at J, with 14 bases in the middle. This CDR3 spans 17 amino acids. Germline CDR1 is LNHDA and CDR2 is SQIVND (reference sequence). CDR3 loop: CASSIGLGALGANVLTF. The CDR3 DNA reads TGTGCCAGTAGTATAGGTCTGGGGGCGCTAGGGGCCAACGTCCTGACTTTC.

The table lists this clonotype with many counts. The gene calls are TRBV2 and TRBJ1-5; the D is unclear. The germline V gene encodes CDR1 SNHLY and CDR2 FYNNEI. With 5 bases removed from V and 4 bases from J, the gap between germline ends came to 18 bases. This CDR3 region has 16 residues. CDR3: CASSPTNSAGNQPQHF. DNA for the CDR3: TGTGCCAGCAGTCCAACCAATTCAGCCGGTAATCAGCCCCAGCATTTT.

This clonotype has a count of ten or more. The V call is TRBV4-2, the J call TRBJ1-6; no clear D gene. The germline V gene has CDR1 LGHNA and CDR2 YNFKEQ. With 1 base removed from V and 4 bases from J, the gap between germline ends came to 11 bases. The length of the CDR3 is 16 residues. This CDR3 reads CASSQGRQRYNSPLHF. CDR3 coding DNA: TGTGCCAGCAGCCAAGGGCGGCAGAGGTATAATTCACCCCTCCACTTT.

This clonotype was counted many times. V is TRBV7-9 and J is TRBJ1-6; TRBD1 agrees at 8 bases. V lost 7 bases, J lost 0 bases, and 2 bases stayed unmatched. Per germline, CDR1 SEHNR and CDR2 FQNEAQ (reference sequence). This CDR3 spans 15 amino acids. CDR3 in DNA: TGTGCCAGCACAGGGGGCATCTCCTATAATTCACCCCTCCACTTT. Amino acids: CASTGGISYNSPLHF.

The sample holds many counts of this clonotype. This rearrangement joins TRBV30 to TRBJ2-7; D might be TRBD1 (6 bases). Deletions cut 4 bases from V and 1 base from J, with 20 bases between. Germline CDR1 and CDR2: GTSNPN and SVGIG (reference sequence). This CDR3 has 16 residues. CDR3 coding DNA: TGTGCCTGGATTCGCACCGGGACACGGGCTTCCTACGAGCAGTACTTC. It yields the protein CAWIRTGTRASYEQYF.

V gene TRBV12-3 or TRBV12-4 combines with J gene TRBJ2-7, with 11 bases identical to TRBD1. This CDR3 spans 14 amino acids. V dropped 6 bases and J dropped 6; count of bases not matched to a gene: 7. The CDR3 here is CASRPGTGGGEQYF. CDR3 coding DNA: TGTGCCAGCAGACCCGGGACAGGGGGAGGCGAGCAGTACTTC.

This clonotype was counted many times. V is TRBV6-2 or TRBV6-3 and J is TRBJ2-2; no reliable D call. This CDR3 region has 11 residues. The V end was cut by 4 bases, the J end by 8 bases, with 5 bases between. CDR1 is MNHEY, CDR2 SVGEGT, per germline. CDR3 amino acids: CASSFSGELFF. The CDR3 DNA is TGTGCCAGCAGTTTTTCTGGGGAGCTGTTTTTT.

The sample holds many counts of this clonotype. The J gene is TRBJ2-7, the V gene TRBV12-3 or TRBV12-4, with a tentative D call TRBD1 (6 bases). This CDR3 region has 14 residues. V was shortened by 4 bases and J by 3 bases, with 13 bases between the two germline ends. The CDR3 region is CASSSPLQGYEQYF. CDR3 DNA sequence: TGTGCCAGCAGTTCTCCACTACAGGGCTACGAGCAGTACTTC.

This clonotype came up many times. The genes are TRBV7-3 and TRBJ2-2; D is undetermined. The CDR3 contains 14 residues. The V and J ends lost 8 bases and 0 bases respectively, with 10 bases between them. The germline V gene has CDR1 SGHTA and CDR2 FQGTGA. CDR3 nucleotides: TGTGCCAGCCGTTCGCCCTCGAACACCGGGGAGCTGTTTTTT. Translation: CASRSPSNTGELFF.

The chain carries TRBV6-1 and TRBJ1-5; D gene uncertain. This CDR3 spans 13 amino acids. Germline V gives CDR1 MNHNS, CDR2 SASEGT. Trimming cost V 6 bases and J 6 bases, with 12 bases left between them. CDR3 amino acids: CASSSFRSQPQHF. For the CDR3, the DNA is TGTGCCAGCAGCTCGTTTAGGAGTCAGCCCCAGCATTTT.

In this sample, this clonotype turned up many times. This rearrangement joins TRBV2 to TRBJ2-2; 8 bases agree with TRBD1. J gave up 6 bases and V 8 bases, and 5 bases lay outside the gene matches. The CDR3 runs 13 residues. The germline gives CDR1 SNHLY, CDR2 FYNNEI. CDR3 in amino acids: CASLTTGAGELFF. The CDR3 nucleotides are TGTGCCAGCTTAACGACAGGGGCCGGGGAGCTGTTTTTT.

CDR3 nucleotides: TGTGCCAGCAGTTTATTAGGACAGTATGGCTACACCTTC. Residues: CASSLLGQYGYTF. The rearrangement joins TRBV12-3 or TRBV12-4 to TRBJ1-2; the D gene is possibly TRBD1 (6 bases). With 2 bases removed from V and 5 bases from J, the gap between germline ends came to 9 bases. This CDR3 has 13 residues.

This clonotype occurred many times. CDR3 nucleotides: TGTGCCAGCAGGATAGCGCCAGTTTACTCTGGGGCCAACGTCCTGACTTTC. This sequence encodes CASRIAPVYSGANVLTF. This chain links TRBV7-2 with TRBJ2-6; possibly TRBD2 for D (5 bases). Germline V gene sequence: CDR1 SGHTA, CDR2 FQGNSA. V was pared by 6 bases and J by 0 bases, with 15 bases between. The CDR3 runs 17 residues.

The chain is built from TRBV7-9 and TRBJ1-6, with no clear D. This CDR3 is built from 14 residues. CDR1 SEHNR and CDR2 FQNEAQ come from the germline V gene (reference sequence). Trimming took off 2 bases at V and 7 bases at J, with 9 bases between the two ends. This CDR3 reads CASSLQQTNSPLHF. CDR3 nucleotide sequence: TGTGCCAGCAGCTTACAGCAAACCAATTCACCCCTCCACTTT.

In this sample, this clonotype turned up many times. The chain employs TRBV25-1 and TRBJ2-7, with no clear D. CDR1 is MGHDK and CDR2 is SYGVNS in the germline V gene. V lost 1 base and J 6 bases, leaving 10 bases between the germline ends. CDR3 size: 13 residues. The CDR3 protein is CASSESPSREQYF. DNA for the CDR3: TGTGCCAGCAGTGAATCCCCTAGTCGCGAGCAGTACTTC.